The 21 T cell receptor beta chains listed next were all sequenced from one sample in a study of T cell changes during pregnancy in multiple sclerosis. The data were produced by immunoSEQ multiplex PCR, yet TCRdb's version contains in-frame clones alone and is incomplete. The table lists 35,000 or so clones, around 92% of them singletons. Source: CD4+ T cells from peripheral blood mononuclear cells, taken after pregnancy. The receptors here all came from a female donor with multiple sclerosis, enrolled in a pregnancy study.

V usage is TRBV5-1 and J usage is TRBJ1-4, with TRBD1 identical over 9 bases. The CDR3 sequence is 15 residues long. From germline, CDR1 is SGHRS and CDR2 YFSETQ. Losses at the gene ends were 4 bases for V and 5 bases for J; bases not matched to a gene: 6. The CDR3 sequence: CASSPGTGRNEKLFF. The CDR3, as DNA: TGCGCCAGCAGCCCGGGGACAGGGAGGAATGAAAAACTGTTTTTT.

The chain links TRBV9 to TRBJ2-1, with 7 positions matching TRBD2. In germline, CDR1 is SGDLS, CDR2 YYNGEE. Trimming at V came to 4 bases and at J to 4 bases, leaving 8 bases not matched to a gene. This CDR3 has 15 residues. The CDR3 here is CASSPRAGSYNEQFF. Here the CDR3 DNA reads TGTGCCAGCAGCCCTCGAGCGGGATCTTACAATGAGCAGTTCTTC.

The chain has TRBV19 and TRBJ1-6, with TRBD1 identical over 7 bases. Germline CDR1 LNHDA, CDR2 SQIVND (reference sequence). Losses at the gene ends were 6 bases for V and 10 bases for J; bases not matched to a gene: 9. CDR3 length equals 14 residues. CDR3 amino acids: CASSVGTEGSPLHF. Here the CDR3 DNA reads TGTGCCAGTAGCGTCGGGACAGAGGGGTCACCCCTCCACTTT.

The V gene is TRBV5-1, the J gene TRBJ2-1; 7 positions match TRBD2. The CDR3 contains 16 residues. After removal of 0 bases from V and 7 bases from J, the junction contained 10 bases not matched to a gene. Germline V CDR1 and CDR2: SGHRS, YFSETQ. CDR3 region: CASSLERTSPSNEQFF. The DNA of the CDR3 is TGCGCCAGCAGCTTGGAGAGGACTAGTCCATCTAATGAGCAGTTCTTC.

On this clone itself: The junction does not match germline at one end; this may be a read error. This chain uses TRBV4-1 with TRBJ2-3; 8 nucleotides match TRBD2. The V gene's germline CDR1 is MGHRA and CDR2 YSYEKL. The CDR3 sequence is 17 residues long. The CDR3 sequence: CASSPLAQRENTDAQYF. The CDR3 DNA reads TGCGCCAGCAGCCCCCTAGCCCAGCGGGAGAACACAGATGCGCAGTATTTT.

The rearrangement joins TRBV5-1 to TRBJ1-4; 7 nucleotides agree with TRBD1. V shed 4 bases, J shed 1 base, and the junction held 4 bases outside the gene matches. CDR1 is SGHRS and CDR2 is YFSETQ in the germline V gene. The CDR3 runs to 15 residues. The CDR3 region has the DNA TGCGCCAGCAGCCTAGGGACAGTAACTAATGAAAAACTGTTTTTT. Translation gives CASSLGTVTNEKLFF.

This chain uses TRBV5-1 with TRBJ2-3, with 11 bases that match TRBD2. Unmatched junction bases numbered 13, after V lost 3 bases and J lost 10 bases. CDR1 is SGHRS, CDR2 YFSETQ, per germline. The CDR3 has 16 residues. In DNA, the CDR3 is TGCGCCAGCAGCTCCCGGATAGCGGGGGGGCCGGGTGCGCAGTATTTT. It yields the protein CASSSRIAGGPGAQYF.

V usage is TRBV6-8 and J usage is TRBJ2-7; D is perhaps TRBD2 (5 bases). Trimming removed 3 bases at V and 2 bases at J, with 26 bases between. The CDR3 has 19 residues. Germline CDR1 MNHGY, CDR2 SAAAGT. Written as DNA, the CDR3 is TGTGCCAGCAGTTATACCCAGCAGAGGGTCCCCCACCTAACCTACGAGCAGTACTTC. Translating gives CASSYTQQRVPHLTYEQYF.

This clone occurred a few times. The gene calls are TRBV5-1 and TRBJ1-2; D is uncertain. V was clipped by 4 bases and J by 6 bases, with 16 bases between them. Germline values: CDR1 SGHRS, CDR2 YFSETQ. The CDR3 is made up of 14 amino acids. CDR3 DNA: TGCGCCAGCAGCGAGACACCGGGGATGGATGGCTACACCTTC. Protein: CASSETPGMDGYTF.

The gene calls are TRBV2 and TRBJ2-1, with D perhaps TRBD2 (6 bases). This CDR3 is built from 15 residues. Trimming took off 8 bases at V and 0 bases at J, with 14 bases between the two ends. Germline loops: CDR1 SNHLY, CDR2 FYNNEI. The CDR3 DNA sequence: TGTGCCAGCGCGATCCGGGGAGGCTCCTACAATGAGCAGTTCTTC. It translates to CASAIRGGSYNEQFF.

J is TRBJ2-1 and V is TRBV11-2, with D maybe TRBD1 (5 bases). There are 15 residues in the CDR3. V lost 6 bases to trimming and J lost 3 bases, with 15 bases between them. CDR1 is SGHAT and CDR2 is FQNNGV in the germline V gene. CDR3 sequence reads: CASSSNGQDYNEQFF. CDR3 DNA sequence: TGTGCCAGCAGTTCCAATGGACAAGACTACAATGAGCAGTTCTTC.

This clone has only a few counts. The chain carries TRBV19 and TRBJ2-2; D possibly corresponds to TRBD2 (5 bases). The CDR3 is 15 residues long. V gave up 10 bases and J gave up 6 bases, with 21 bases separating them. The germline V gene encodes CDR1 LNHDA and CDR2 SQIVND (reference sequence). The CDR3 here is CATRGSDLKAGELFF. The CDR3 DNA sequence: TGTGCCACCCGGGGATCCGACCTCAAGGCCGGGGAGCTGTTTTTT.

This sequence joins TRBV6-1 and TRBJ2-7, with D possibly matching TRBD2 (6 bases). The CDR3 consists of 15 residues. Trimming pared 1 base from V and 0 bases from J, leaving 10 bases between. CDR1 MNHNS and CDR2 SASEGT come from the germline V gene. In nucleotides, the CDR3 is TGTGCCAGCAGTGAAGTCGGGGGAAGCTCCTACGAGCAGTACTTC. Translated: CASSEVGGSSYEQYF.

The V gene is TRBV14, the J gene TRBJ2-1; TRBD2 aligns across 8 bases. V shed 4 bases, J shed 10 bases, and the junction held 6 bases outside the gene matches. This CDR3 contains 13 residues. Germline assignment: CDR1 SGHDN and CDR2 FVKESK. In DNA, the CDR3 is TGTGCCAGCAGCCGGGGACTAGTCGAAGAGCAGTTCTTC. It yields the protein CASSRGLVEEQFF.

The chain recombines TRBV21-1 with TRBJ1-5; TRBD1 was called by the table and not checked on the DNA. TRBV21-1 counts as a pseudogene. The CDR3 covers 16 residues. The CDR3 is CASSKKEGARNQPQHF. The CDR3 DNA reads as TGTGCCAGCAGCAAAAAGGAGGGGGCGAGAAATCAGCCCCAGCATTTT.

The chain couples TRBV6-6 to TRBJ1-2; 9 positions agree with TRBD1. The CDR3 is made up of 14 amino acids. V was pared by 6 bases and J by 8 bases, with 10 bases of the junction left unmatched. Germline V gene lookup returns CDR1 MNHNY and CDR2 SVGAGI (reference sequence). CDR3 amino acids: CASRDRDRDKGYTF. DNA for the CDR3: TGTGCCAGCAGAGACCGGGACAGGGATAAAGGCTACACCTTC.

This chain uses TRBV18 with TRBJ2-7, with D perhaps TRBD1 (5 bases). The CDR3 totals 16 residues. Between the trimmed V and J ends, which lost 2 bases and 2 bases, there was a span of 16 bases. Germline CDR1 KGHSH, CDR2 LQKENI. The CDR3 DNA sequence: TGTGCCAGCTCACCAGATAGGGGCCCAAAAACCTACGAGCAGTACTTC. It codes for CASSPDRGPKTYEQYF.

In its sample, this clone was seen once. CDR3 loop: CASNSNGASGTSNEQFF. As DNA, the CDR3 is TGTGCCAGCAACTCAAACGGGGCTAGCGGGACCTCCAATGAGCAGTTCTTC. The V call is TRBV5-5, the J call TRBJ2-1; 9 bases line up with TRBD2. The CDR3 sequence is 17 residues long. Unmatched junction bases numbered 16, after V lost 6 bases and J lost 6 bases. The V gene's germline CDR1 is SGHKS and CDR2 YYEKEE (reference sequence).

The rearrangement uses TRBV15 and TRBJ2-7; TRBD2 agrees at 7 bases. This CDR3 is 16 amino acids long. From germline, CDR1 is LNHNV and CDR2 YYDKDF (reference sequence). Trimming removed 6 bases from V and 0 bases from J; junction bases left unmatched: 11. For the CDR3, the DNA is TGTGCCACCAGTCGTGGGGGGGGTGGGAGCTCCTACGAGCAGTACTTC. It codes for CATSRGGGGSSYEQYF.

The CDR3 spells CASSPHGTRQETQYF. The DNA for the CDR3 is TGTGCCAGCAGTCCCCATGGGACTAGGCAAGAGACCCAGTACTTC. This sequence joins TRBV28 and TRBJ2-5; 8 bases map to TRBD2. This CDR3 spans 15 amino acids. The germline V gene has CDR1 MDHEN and CDR2 SYDVKM. V was pared by 5 bases and J by 2 bases, with 7 bases of the junction left unmatched.

The rearrangement uses TRBV11-2 and TRBJ2-7; D is perhaps TRBD2 (6 bases). The CDR3 runs to 13 residues. Germline V gives CDR1 SGHAT, CDR2 FQNNGV. The V end lost 3 bases, the J end lost 0 bases, and 6 bases lay between the germline ends. The CDR3 loop reads CASSFGSSYEQYF. For the CDR3, the DNA is TGTGCCAGCAGCTTCGGGAGCTCCTACGAGCAGTACTTC.